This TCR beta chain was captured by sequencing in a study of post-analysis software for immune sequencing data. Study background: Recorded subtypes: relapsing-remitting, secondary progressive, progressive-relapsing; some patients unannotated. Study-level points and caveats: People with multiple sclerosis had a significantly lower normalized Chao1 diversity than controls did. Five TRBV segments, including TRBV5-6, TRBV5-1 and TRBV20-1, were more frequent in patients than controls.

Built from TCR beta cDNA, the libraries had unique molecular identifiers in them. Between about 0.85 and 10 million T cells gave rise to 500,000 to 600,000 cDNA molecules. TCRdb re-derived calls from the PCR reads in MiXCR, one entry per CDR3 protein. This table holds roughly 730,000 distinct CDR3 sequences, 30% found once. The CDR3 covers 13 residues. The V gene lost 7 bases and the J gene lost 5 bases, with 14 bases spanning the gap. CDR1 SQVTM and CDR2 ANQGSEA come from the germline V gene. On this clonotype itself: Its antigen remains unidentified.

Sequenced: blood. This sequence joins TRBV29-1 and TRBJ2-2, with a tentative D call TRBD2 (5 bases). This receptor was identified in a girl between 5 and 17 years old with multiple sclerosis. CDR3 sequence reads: CSASAVPTGELFF. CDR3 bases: TGCAGCGCATCAGCGGTACCAACCGGGGAGCTGTTTTTT.